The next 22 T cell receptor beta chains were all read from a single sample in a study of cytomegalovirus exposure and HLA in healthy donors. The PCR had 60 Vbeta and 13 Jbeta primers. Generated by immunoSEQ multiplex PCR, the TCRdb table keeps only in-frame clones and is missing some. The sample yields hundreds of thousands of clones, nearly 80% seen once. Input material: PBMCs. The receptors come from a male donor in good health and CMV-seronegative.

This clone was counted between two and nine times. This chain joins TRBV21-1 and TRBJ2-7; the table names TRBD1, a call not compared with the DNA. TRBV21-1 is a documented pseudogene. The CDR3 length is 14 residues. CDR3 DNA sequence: TGTGCCAGCAGCAAGCCACAGGGGGGGCACGAGCAGTACTTC. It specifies CASSKPQGGHEQYF.

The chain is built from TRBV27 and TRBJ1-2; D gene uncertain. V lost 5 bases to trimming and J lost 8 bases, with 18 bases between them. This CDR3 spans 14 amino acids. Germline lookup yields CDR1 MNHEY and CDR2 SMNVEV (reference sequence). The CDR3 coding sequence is TGTGCCAGCAGTATAGGTAGGATTCCTAGAGGCTACACCTTC. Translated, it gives CASSIGRIPRGYTF.

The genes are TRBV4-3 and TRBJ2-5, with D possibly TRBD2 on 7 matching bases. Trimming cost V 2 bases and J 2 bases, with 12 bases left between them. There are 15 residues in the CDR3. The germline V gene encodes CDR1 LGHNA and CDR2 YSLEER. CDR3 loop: CASSQQGTKQETQYF. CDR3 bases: TGCGCCAGCAGCCAACAGGGGACTAAACAAGAGACCCAGTACTTC.

The CDR3 spells CASSIGGGFEKLFF. The CDR3, as DNA: TGTGCCAGTAGTATCGGGGGGGGGTTTGAAAAACTGTTTTTT. This rearrangement joins TRBV19 to TRBJ1-4; D is possibly TRBD1 (5 bases). Germline assignment: CDR1 LNHDA and CDR2 SQIVND (reference sequence). CDR3 length: 14 amino acids. The V gene lost 3 bases and the J gene lost 7 bases, with 12 bases spanning the gap.

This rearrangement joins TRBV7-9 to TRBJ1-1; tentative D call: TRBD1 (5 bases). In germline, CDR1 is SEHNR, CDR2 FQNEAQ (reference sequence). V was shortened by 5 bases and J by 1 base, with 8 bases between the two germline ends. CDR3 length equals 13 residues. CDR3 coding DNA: TGTGCCAGCAGCGCTACAGGGAACACTGAAGCTTTCTTT. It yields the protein CASSATGNTEAFF. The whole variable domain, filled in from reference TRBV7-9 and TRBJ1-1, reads DTGVSQNPRHKITKRGQNVTFRCDPISEHNRLYWYRQTLGQGPEFLTYFQNEAQLEKSRLLSDRFSAERPKGSFSTLEIQRTEQGDSAMYLCASSATGNTEAFFGQGTRLTVV.

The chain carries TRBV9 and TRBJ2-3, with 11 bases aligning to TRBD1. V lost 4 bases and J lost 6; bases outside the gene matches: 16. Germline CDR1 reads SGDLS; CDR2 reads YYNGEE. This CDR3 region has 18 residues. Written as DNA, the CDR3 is TGTGCCAGCAGCCCCTCCGGGACAGGGGGTTCTCGTTGGGATACGCAGTATTTT. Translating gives CASSPSGTGGSRWDTQYF. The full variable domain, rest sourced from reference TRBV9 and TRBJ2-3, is DSGVTQTPKHLITATGQRVTLRCSPRSGDLSVYWYQQSLDQGLQFLIQYYNGEERAKGNILERFSAQQFPDLHSELNLSSLELGDSALYFCASSPSGTGGSRWDTQYFGPGTRLTVL.

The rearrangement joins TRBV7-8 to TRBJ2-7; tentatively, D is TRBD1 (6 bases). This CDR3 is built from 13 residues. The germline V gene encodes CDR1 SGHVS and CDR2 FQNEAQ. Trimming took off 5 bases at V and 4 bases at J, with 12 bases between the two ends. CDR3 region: CASSGRGRYEQYF. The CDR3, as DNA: TGTGCCAGCAGCGGCAGGGGAAGGTACGAGCAGTACTTC.

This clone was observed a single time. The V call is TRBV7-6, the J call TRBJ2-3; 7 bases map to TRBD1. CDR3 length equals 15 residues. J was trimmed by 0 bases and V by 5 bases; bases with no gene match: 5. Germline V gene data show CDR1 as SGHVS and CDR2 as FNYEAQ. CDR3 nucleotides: TGTGCCAGCAGCGCTGGGACAGATAGCACAGATACGCAGTATTTT. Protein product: CASSAGTDSTDTQYF. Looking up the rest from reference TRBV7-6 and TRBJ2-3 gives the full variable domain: GAGVSQSPRYKVTKRGQDVALRCDPISGHVSLYWYRQALGQGPEFLTYFNYEAQQDKSGLPNDRFSAERPEGSISTLTIQRTEQRDSAMYRCASSAGTDSTDTQYFGPGTRLTVL.

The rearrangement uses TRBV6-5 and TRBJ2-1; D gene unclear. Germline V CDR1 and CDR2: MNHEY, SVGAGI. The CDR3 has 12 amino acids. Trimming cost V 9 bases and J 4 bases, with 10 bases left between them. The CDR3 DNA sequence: TGTGCCAGTATGACATCTTACAATGAGCAGTTCTTC. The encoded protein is CASMTSYNEQFF.

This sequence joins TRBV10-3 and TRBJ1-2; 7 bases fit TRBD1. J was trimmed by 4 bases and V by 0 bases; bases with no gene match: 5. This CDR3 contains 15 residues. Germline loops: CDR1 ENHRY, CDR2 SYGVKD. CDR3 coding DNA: TGTGCCATCAGTGAGTCGGCAGGGGGGATCTATGGCTACACCTTC. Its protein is CAISESAGGIYGYTF.

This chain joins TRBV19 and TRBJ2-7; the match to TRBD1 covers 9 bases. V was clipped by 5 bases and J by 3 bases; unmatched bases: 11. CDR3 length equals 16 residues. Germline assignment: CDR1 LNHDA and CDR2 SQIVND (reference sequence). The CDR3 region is CASSSRPMDRGYEQYF. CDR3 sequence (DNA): TGTGCCAGTAGTTCCCGCCCCATGGACAGGGGCTACGAGCAGTACTTC.

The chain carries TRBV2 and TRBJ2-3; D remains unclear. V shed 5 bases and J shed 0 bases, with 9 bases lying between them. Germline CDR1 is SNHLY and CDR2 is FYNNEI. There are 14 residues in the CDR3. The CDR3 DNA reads TGTGCCAGCAGTCGGAGTAGCAGCACAGATACGCAGTATTTT. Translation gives CASSRSSSTDTQYF.

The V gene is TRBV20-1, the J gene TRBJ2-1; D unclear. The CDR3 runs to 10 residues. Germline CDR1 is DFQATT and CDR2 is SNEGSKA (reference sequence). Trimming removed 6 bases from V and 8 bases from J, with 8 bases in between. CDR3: CSAAEDEQFF. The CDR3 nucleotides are TGCAGTGCAGCCGAGGATGAGCAGTTCTTC.

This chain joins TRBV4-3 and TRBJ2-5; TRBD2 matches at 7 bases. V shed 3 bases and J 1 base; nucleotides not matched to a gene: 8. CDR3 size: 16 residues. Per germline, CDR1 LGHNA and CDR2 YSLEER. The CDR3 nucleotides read TGCGCCAGCAGCCAGTTGGCTAGCGGAACCCAAGAGACCCAGTACTTC. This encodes CASSQLASGTQETQYF.

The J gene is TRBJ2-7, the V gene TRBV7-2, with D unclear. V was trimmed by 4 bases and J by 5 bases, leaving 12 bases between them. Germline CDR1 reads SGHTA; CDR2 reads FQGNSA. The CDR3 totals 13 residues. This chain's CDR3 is CASSSPPVDEQYF. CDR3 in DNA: TGTGCCAGCAGCTCGCCCCCTGTAGACGAGCAGTACTTC.

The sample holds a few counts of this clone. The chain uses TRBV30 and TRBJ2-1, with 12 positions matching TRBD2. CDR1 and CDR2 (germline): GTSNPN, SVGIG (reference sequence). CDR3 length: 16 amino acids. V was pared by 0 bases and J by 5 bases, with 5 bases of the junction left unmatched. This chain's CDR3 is CAWSVPRLAGDNEQFF. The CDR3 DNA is TGTGCCTGGAGTGTACCGCGACTAGCGGGGGACAATGAGCAGTTCTTC.

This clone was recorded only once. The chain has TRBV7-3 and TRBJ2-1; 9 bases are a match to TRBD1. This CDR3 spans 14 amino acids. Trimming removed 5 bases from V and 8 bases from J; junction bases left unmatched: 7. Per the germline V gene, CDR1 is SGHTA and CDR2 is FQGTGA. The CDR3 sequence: CASSLDRGRDEQFF. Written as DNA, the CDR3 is TGTGCCAGCAGCCTGGACAGGGGCAGGGATGAGCAGTTCTTC.

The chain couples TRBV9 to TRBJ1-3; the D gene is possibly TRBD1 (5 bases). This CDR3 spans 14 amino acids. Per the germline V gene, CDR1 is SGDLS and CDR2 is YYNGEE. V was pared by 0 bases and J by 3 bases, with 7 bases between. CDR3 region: CASSVGGFGNTIYF. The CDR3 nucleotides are TGTGCCAGCAGCGTAGGGGGCTTTGGAAACACCATATATTTT.

As DNA, the CDR3 is TGTGCCAGCAGCTTAGCGGCAGGGGTGCAGACCCAGTACTTC. Its protein product is CASSLAAGVQTQYF. The chain joins TRBV11-1 to TRBJ2-5; possibly TRBD1 for D (6 bases). Germline CDR1 and CDR2: SGHAT and FQDESV (reference sequence). V was clipped by 0 bases and J by 6 bases, with 11 bases between them. This CDR3 spans 14 amino acids.

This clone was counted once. CDR3 nucleotides: TGTGCCAGCAGTGTCCTTGGGGGGGACGAGCAGTACTTC. Translated, it gives CASSVLGGDEQYF. The rearrangement uses TRBV27 and TRBJ2-7, with TRBD2 matching 7 bases. V shed 5 bases, J shed 5 bases, and the junction held 6 bases outside the gene matches. The CDR3 runs 13 residues. The germline gives CDR1 MNHEY, CDR2 SMNVEV (reference sequence).

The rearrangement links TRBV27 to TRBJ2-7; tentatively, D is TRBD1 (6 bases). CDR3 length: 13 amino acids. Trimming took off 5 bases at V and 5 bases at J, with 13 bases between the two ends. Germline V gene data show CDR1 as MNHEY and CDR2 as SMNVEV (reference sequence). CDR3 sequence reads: CASSPANRDEQYF. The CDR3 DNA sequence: TGTGCCAGCAGTCCCGCCAACAGGGACGAGCAGTACTTC.

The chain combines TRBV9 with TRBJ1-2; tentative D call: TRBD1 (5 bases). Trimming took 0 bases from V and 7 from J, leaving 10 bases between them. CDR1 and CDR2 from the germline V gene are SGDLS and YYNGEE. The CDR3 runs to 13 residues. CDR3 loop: CASSVVGVSGYTF. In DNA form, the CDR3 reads TGTGCCAGCAGCGTAGTAGGGGTGTCTGGCTACACCTTC.